This T cell receptor beta chain was retrieved from a study of T cells in Graves' hyperthyroidism and ophthalmopathy. This clonotype occurred many times. Trimming at V came to 4 bases and at J to 3 bases, leaving 5 bases not matched to a gene. This CDR3 has 15 amino acids. From germline, CDR1 is MGHRA and CDR2 YSYEKL. Diagnoses were made from clinical symptoms, serum measures (thyroxine and TRAb), thyroid ultrasound and orbital computed tomography. Fresh peripheral blood, 10 ml, was the source of the PBMCs. Researchers amplified the TCR beta CDR3 regions from RNA transcripts. Carried out on the TCR CDR3, a first-round RT-PCR used the HTBI primer set. TCRdb recomputed calls from the multiplex PCR reads with MiXCR, one row per CDR3 protein. The data hold about 500,000 distinct CDR3 sequences, with roughly 16% observed a single time.

Sequenced sample: blood. This clonotype was sampled from a woman aged 25 to 39 with Graves' ophthalmopathy. The chain has TRBV4-1 and TRBJ2-3, with 9 bases lining up with TRBD2. The CDR3 sequence: CASSRSGSGTDTQYF. The CDR3 DNA is TGCGCCAGCAGCCGTAGCGGGAGTGGGACAGATACGCAGTATTTT.